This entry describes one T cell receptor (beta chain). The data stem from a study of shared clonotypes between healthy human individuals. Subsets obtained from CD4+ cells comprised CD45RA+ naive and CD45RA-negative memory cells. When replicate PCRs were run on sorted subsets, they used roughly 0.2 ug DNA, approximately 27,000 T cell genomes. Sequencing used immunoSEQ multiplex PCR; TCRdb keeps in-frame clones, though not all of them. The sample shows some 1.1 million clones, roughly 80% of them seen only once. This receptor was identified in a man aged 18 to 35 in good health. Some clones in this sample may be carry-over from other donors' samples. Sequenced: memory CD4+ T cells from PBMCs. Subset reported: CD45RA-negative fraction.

CDR3 in amino acids: CASSQGREAGEQYF. CDR3 DNA: TGTGCCAGCTCACAGGGTAGAGAAGCGGGAGAGCAGTACTTC. The chain carries TRBV18 and TRBJ2-7; 7 bases are shared with TRBD2. CDR1 is KGHSH, CDR2 LQKENI, per germline. The trim removed 4 bases at V and 7 bases at J, leaving 10 bases unmatched. The CDR3 spans 14 residues.